The subject of this entry is one TCR beta chain. The antigen is not known. The sample is drawn from a study of cytotoxic CD8 clonotypes in ibrutinib-treated CLL. Background on the study: Response samples followed a median around 12 months of treatment, range 6 to 36. Study results and limitations: Sustained-remission patients were sampled at one set of times and progressing patients at different ones. Public clonotypes proved infrequent, and on treatment they shrank or remained steady.

The protocol was immunoSEQ multiplex PCR, while the TCRdb copy is restricted to in-frame clones and leaves out a portion. The sample has approximately 92,000 clones, roughly four fifths seen once. The material was PBMCs, obtained after 24 months of ibrutinib treatment. The sequence derives from a human donor with chronic lymphocytic leukemia.

The CDR3, as DNA: TGTGCCAGCAGCTCATCCAGCCCAGGGGTTGGAGCTTTCTTT. Translated: CASSSSSPGVGAFF. The chain combines TRBV7-2 with TRBJ1-1; tentative D call: TRBD1 (6 bases). Deletions cut 4 bases from V and 10 bases from J, with 19 bases between. The CDR3 spans 14 residues. The germline V gene encodes CDR1 SGHTA and CDR2 FQGNSA.